Listed here are 20 T cell receptor beta chains from one sample, sequenced in a study of blood T cell repertoires in COVID-19. Assay used: immunoSEQ multiplex PCR; TCRdb lists only in-frame clones, some missing. The sample lists 60,000 to 75,000 clones; roughly three quarters were seen once. Sequencing used peripheral blood. The origin of the receptors is a woman at least 80 years old with acute or convalescent COVID-19.

This clone was found a few times. The V and J genes are TRBV19 and TRBJ1-1; 9 bases are shared with TRBD1. The CDR3 contains 16 residues. Germline lookup yields CDR1 LNHDA and CDR2 SQIVND (reference sequence). V was pared by 7 bases and J by 5 bases, with 14 bases of the junction left unmatched. DNA of the CDR3: TGTGCCAGTAAAGTGAGGACAGGGGAGAGGGTTACTGAAGCTTTCTTT. This sequence encodes CASKVRTGERVTEAFF.

V and J are TRBV5-1 and TRBJ1-1; 8 bases line up with TRBD1. This CDR3 comprises 15 residues. The V gene's germline CDR1 is SGHRS and CDR2 YFSETQ. V shed 4 bases and J 1 base; nucleotides not matched to a gene: 6. CDR3 residues: CASSGQGRENTEAFF. CDR3 nucleotides: TGCGCCAGCAGCGGACAGGGAAGGGAGAACACTGAAGCTTTCTTT.

This sequence joins TRBV5-8 and TRBJ2-1; 8 bases are a match to TRBD1. Per germline, CDR1 SGHTS and CDR2 YDEGEE. The CDR3 loop spans 16 amino acids. J gave up 6 bases and V 4 bases, and 12 bases lay outside the gene matches. The CDR3 nucleotides read TGTGCCAGCAGCCCGGCGGGTGCCCAGGGGGCCAATGAGCAGTTCTTC. The encoded protein is CASSPAGAQGANEQFF.

The genes are TRBV19 and TRBJ2-2; 12 bases line up with TRBD1. The J segment lost 5 bases and the V segment lost 8 bases, leaving 6 bases of the junction unmatched. The CDR3 contains 15 residues. Looked up from germline, CDR1 is LNHDA and CDR2 is SQIVND (reference sequence). The CDR3 protein is CASARGQGATGELFF. DNA of the CDR3: TGTGCCAGTGCTCGGGGACAGGGGGCGACCGGGGAGCTGTTTTTT.

This clone was seen a few times. The chain carries TRBV5-8 and TRBJ2-5, with D possibly being TRBD2 (6 bases). V lost 4 bases and J 4 bases, leaving 11 bases between the germline ends. This CDR3 comprises 13 residues. Germline CDR1 SGHTS, CDR2 YDEGEE. The CDR3 sequence: CASSRQGGETQYF. The CDR3 nucleotides read TGTGCCAGCAGCCGTCAGGGAGGAGAGACCCAGTACTTC.

This clone was detected only a few times. The chain joins TRBV28 to TRBJ2-3; 8 positions agree with TRBD2. From germline, CDR1 is MDHEN and CDR2 SYDVKM. This CDR3 comprises 16 residues. Trimming at V came to 2 bases and at J to 2 bases, leaving 6 bases not matched to a gene. The CDR3 coding sequence is TGTGCCAGCAGTTTACTGGGACTAGGGAACACAGATACGCAGTATTTT. It yields the protein CASSLLGLGNTDTQYF.

The J gene is TRBJ2-3, the V gene TRBV4-2, with 9 bases that match TRBD2. The CDR3 loop spans 17 amino acids. The V and J ends lost 1 base and 1 base, in that order; junction bases with no gene match: 6. Germline V gene sequence: CDR1 LGHNA, CDR2 YNFKEQ. CDR3 coding DNA: TGTGCCAGCAGCCAAGCGGGGATAGCGGGGGGCACAGATACGCAGTATTTT. This gives the protein CASSQAGIAGGTDTQYF.

The DNA of the CDR3 is TGTGCCTGGAGCGGGACACCTAATCAGCCCCAGCATTTT. This sequence encodes CAWSGTPNQPQHF. The chain links TRBV30 to TRBJ1-5; D possibly corresponds to TRBD1 (6 bases). With 3 bases removed from V and 4 bases from J, the gap between germline ends came to 10 bases. CDR3 length equals 13 residues. The V gene's germline CDR1 is GTSNPN and CDR2 SVGIG (reference sequence).

This sequence joins TRBV30 and TRBJ1-2, with a possible D match to TRBD1 (5 bases). This CDR3 spans 14 amino acids. Trimming stripped 4 bases from V and 2 bases from J, with 14 bases between. Germline V gene sequence: CDR1 GTSNPN, CDR2 SVGIG (reference sequence). CDR3 nucleotides: TGTGCCTGGAAGGGGCCCCGAGGAAACTATGGCTACACCTTC. Translated: CAWKGPRGNYGYTF.

The CDR3 spells CSVRGNTGELFF. DNA of the CDR3: TGCAGCGTTAGGGGGAACACCGGGGAGCTGTTTTTT. This sequence joins TRBV29-1 and TRBJ2-2, with D possibly being TRBD1 (5 bases). CDR1 and CDR2 from the germline V gene are SQVTM and ANQGSEA. The CDR3 runs 12 residues. V was shortened by 5 bases and J by 1 base, with 5 bases between the two germline ends.

The rearrangement joins TRBV5-1 to TRBJ2-1, with 9 bases that match TRBD1. Germline V lookup: CDR1 SGHRS, CDR2 YFSETQ. The CDR3 is 15 residues long. J gave up 6 bases and V 3 bases, and 7 bases lay outside the gene matches. CDR3 residues: CASSSIRTGVNEQFF. The CDR3 nucleotides are TGCGCCAGCAGCTCCATCCGGACAGGGGTCAATGAGCAGTTCTTC.

The V call is TRBV5-5, the J call TRBJ2-1; maybe TRBD2 (5 bases). Trimming stripped 0 bases from V and 0 bases from J, with 13 bases between. CDR3 length: 17 amino acids. CDR1 is SGHKS and CDR2 is YYEKEE in the germline V gene (reference sequence). In DNA, the CDR3 is TGTGCCAGCAGCTTGGCCCCGACGGGAAGCTCCTACAATGAGCAGTTCTTC. Translated, it gives CASSLAPTGSSYNEQFF.

The chain has TRBV7-9 and TRBJ2-3, with D maybe TRBD1 (6 bases). Germline loops: CDR1 SEHNR, CDR2 FQNEAQ (reference sequence). The CDR3 contains 16 residues. Trimming cost V 1 base and J 0 bases, with 11 bases left between them. Here the CDR3 DNA reads TGTGCCAGCAGCTTAGGGTACAGGGTTAGCACAGATACGCAGTATTTT. Its translation: CASSLGYRVSTDTQYF.

This clone came up a few times. One junction end does not reproduce the germline sequence, and a read error may be involved. The chain is built from TRBV7-9 and TRBJ2-5, with TRBD2 matching over 10 bases. CDR3 length: 14 residues. The V gene's germline CDR1 is SEHNR and CDR2 FQNEAQ (reference sequence). The DNA of the CDR3 is TGTGCCAGCAGCCTAGCGGGAGCAGGAGAGACCCAGTACTTC. Translation gives CASSLAGAGETQYF.

V and J are TRBV28 and TRBJ1-6, with TRBD1 matching 11 bases. Germline V gene lookup returns CDR1 MDHEN and CDR2 SYDVKM. The trim removed 6 bases at V and 8 bases at J, leaving 6 bases unmatched. The CDR3 extends over 15 amino acids. The CDR3 reads CASRAGQGDYSPLHF. The CDR3 region has the DNA TGTGCCAGCAGGGCGGGACAGGGGGATTATTCACCCCTCCACTTT.

The chain joins TRBV6-2 or TRBV6-3 to TRBJ1-5, with D possibly matching TRBD1 (5 bases). There are 17 residues in the CDR3. The V and J ends lost 6 bases and 3 bases respectively, with 21 bases between them. Per germline, CDR1 MNHEY and CDR2 SVGEGT. The CDR3 nucleotides read TGTGCCAGCAGCAGAGGGTTCGGGGGATATGACAATCAGCCCCAGCATTTT. Encoded protein: CASSRGFGGYDNQPQHF.

The chain has TRBV30 and TRBJ1-1; TRBD1 matches at 8 bases. Germline V gene data show CDR1 as GTSNPN and CDR2 as SVGIG (reference sequence). The CDR3 consists of 15 residues. With V trimmed by 2 bases and J by 1 base, 6 bases remained unmatched. The CDR3 reads CAWSRPGTGNTEAFF. The CDR3 nucleotides read TGTGCCTGGAGTCGTCCCGGGACAGGGAACACTGAAGCTTTCTTT.

This clone appeared once. Different DNA sequences within this sample yield the same CDR3. The chain is built from TRBV20-1 and TRBJ1-2, with 9 nucleotides matching TRBD1. This CDR3 contains 12 residues. Trimming removed 3 bases from V and 11 bases from J; junction bases left unmatched: 7. Per germline, CDR1 DFQATT and CDR2 SNEGSKA (reference sequence). CDR3 in amino acids: CSASATGGGYTF. The DNA for the CDR3 is TGCAGTGCTAGTGCGACAGGGGGTGGTTACACCTTC.

This clone is a singleton in its sample. The J gene is TRBJ1-2, the V gene TRBV7-2; a possible D gene is TRBD1 (6 bases). Germline loops: CDR1 SGHTA, CDR2 FQGNSA. Trimming removed 4 bases from V and 5 bases from J, with 14 bases in between. The CDR3 loop spans 14 amino acids. The CDR3, as DNA: TGTGCCAGCAGCTCCCAGGGGCTACGGTATGGCTACACCTTC. This translates into CASSSQGLRYGYTF.

This CDR3 is CASRGTGGSGWEQFF. For the CDR3, the DNA is TGTGCCAGCAGGGGGACAGGGGGCTCCGGATGGGAGCAGTTCTTC. The chain is built from TRBV7-8 and TRBJ2-1, with 12 bases aligning to TRBD1. The CDR3 consists of 15 residues. V lost 6 bases to trimming and J lost 10 bases; unmatched junction nucleotides: 10. CDR1 and CDR2 (germline): SGHVS, FQNEAQ.